These 26 T cell receptor beta chains share one sample of origin, sequenced in a study of neoadjuvant nivolumab and ipilimumab in lung cancer (TCRdb year 2020). The time point label here, explained by the study, means: at surgical resection after neoadjuvant nivolumab +/- ipilimumab. Receptor libraries were prepared by the immunoSEQ multiplex PCR assay. TCRdb stores this immuneACCESS table with in-frame sequences only. Part of the clones is absent; in the studies checked, under half of the shortfall reflects unresolved V genes, and no reason is known for the rest. The sample has approximately 7,000 clones on record, around 77% of them singletons. The ten largest clones take up around 4.5% of the sample. The sample here was tumor tissue, taken after neoadjuvant nivolumab, alone or with ipilimumab, at or shortly before surgery. The receptors were gathered from an adult with non-small cell lung cancer.

The genes are TRBV10-3 and TRBJ2-3; 11 nucleotides agree with TRBD2. The germline V gene has CDR1 ENHRY and CDR2 SYGVKD. The V gene end was trimmed by 5 bases and the J gene end by 4 bases; junction bases not matched to a gene: 8. CDR3 length: 16 amino acids. Written as DNA, the CDR3 is TGTGCCATCAGTATAGCGGGAGGGCCGGGCTCAGATACGCAGTATTTT. Protein: CAISIAGGPGSDTQYF.

The rearrangement links TRBV6-1 to TRBJ1-5; perhaps TRBD1 as D (5 bases). Per germline, CDR1 MNHNS and CDR2 SASEGT. This CDR3 region has 14 residues. The germline V and J ends were trimmed by 4 bases and 6 bases, with 13 bases remaining between them. In DNA form, the CDR3 reads TGTGCCAGCAGTGCGGGACTGGAACGTCAGCCCCAGCATTTT. As protein: CASSAGLERQPQHF.

CDR3 sequence: CASSYNRGRRYTF. The CDR3 DNA reads as TGTGCCAGCAGCTACAACCGAGGACGCCGCTACACCTTC. This sequence joins TRBV7-9 and TRBJ1-2; D remains unclear. With 4 bases removed from V and 9 bases from J, the gap between germline ends came to 15 bases. In germline, CDR1 is SEHNR, CDR2 FQNEAQ (reference sequence). CDR3 length: 13 amino acids.

The chain links TRBV10-3 to TRBJ2-7; 10 bases match TRBD1. Per the germline V gene, CDR1 is ENHRY and CDR2 is SYGVKD. The CDR3 has 14 amino acids. V lost 6 bases, J lost 4 bases, and 6 bases stayed unmatched. The CDR3 protein is CAIRPGQGTYEQYF. The CDR3 bases are TGTGCCATCAGACCGGGACAGGGGACGTACGAGCAGTACTTC.

The chain couples TRBV28 to TRBJ2-6; D is unresolved. Germline V gene sequence: CDR1 MDHEN, CDR2 SYDVKM. Deletions cut 0 bases from V and 0 bases from J, with 3 bases between. The CDR3 contains 15 residues. CDR3 nucleotides: TGTGCCAGCAGTTTATGGAACTCTGGGGCCAACGTCCTGACTTTC. Protein sequence: CASSLWNSGANVLTF.

The J gene is TRBJ1-2, the V gene TRBV25-1; D gene ambiguous. From germline, CDR1 is MGHDK and CDR2 SYGVNS. V was clipped by 3 bases and J by 2 bases, with 10 bases between them. This CDR3 is built from 14 residues. CDR3 residues: CASSEVSANYGYTF. In nucleotides, the CDR3 is TGTGCCAGCAGTGAGGTCAGCGCAAACTATGGCTACACCTTC.

V gene TRBV5-1 combines with J gene TRBJ2-1, with TRBD2 matching over 11 bases. Per the germline V gene, CDR1 is SGHRS and CDR2 is YFSETQ. Trimming took 2 bases from V and 5 from J; bases not matched to a gene: 6. CDR3 length: 16 amino acids. The CDR3 is CASSFRGTSGHNEQFF. CDR3 coding DNA: TGCGCCAGCAGCTTTCGCGGGACTAGCGGACACAATGAGCAGTTCTTC.

The V and J genes are TRBV5-4 and TRBJ2-3; D is ambiguous. There are 14 residues in the CDR3. Deletions cut 4 bases from V and 0 bases from J, with 9 bases between. The germline gives CDR1 SGHNT, CDR2 YYREEE (reference sequence). CDR3 nucleotides: TGTGCCAGCAGCCCCATTGGGAGCACAGATACGCAGTATTTT. Translated: CASSPIGSTDTQYF.

This chain links TRBV28 with TRBJ2-7; maybe TRBD1 (5 bases). This CDR3 is built from 16 residues. Germline CDR1 MDHEN, CDR2 SYDVKM. Trimming left V 4 bases short and J 4 bases short, with 20 bases between. CDR3 amino acids: CASSSLGLVGVYEQYF. Written as DNA, the CDR3 is TGTGCCAGCAGTTCACTTGGATTGGTAGGGGTTTACGAGCAGTACTTC.

This clone was counted between two and nine times. V and J are TRBV9 and TRBJ2-1, with D possibly matching TRBD1 (6 bases). Trimming stripped 4 bases from V and 5 bases from J, with 16 bases between. CDR3 length equals 15 residues. Germline CDR1 is SGDLS and CDR2 is YYNGEE. Here the CDR3 reads CASSRQGSWDNEQFF. For the CDR3, the DNA is TGTGCCAGCAGCCGCCAGGGGTCATGGGACAATGAGCAGTTCTTC.

The CDR3 DNA sequence: TGTGCCAGCAGTTCGTCCAACACCGGGGAGCTGTTTTTT. Protein product: CASSSSNTGELFF. The chain combines TRBV28 with TRBJ2-2; no clear D gene. The germline V gene has CDR1 MDHEN and CDR2 SYDVKM. The V gene lost 4 bases and the J gene lost 2 bases, with 5 bases spanning the gap. This CDR3 spans 13 amino acids.

The chain is built from TRBV6-1 and TRBJ2-3; D remains unclear. Germline V CDR1 and CDR2: MNHNS, SASEGT. Trimming cost V 8 bases and J 5 bases, with 8 bases left between them. The CDR3 runs 11 residues. This CDR3 reads CASAVGDTQYF. The CDR3 coding sequence is TGTGCCAGCGCGGTGGGAGATACGCAGTATTTT.

The chain recombines TRBV28 with TRBJ2-5, with D perhaps given as TRBD1 or TRBD2 (5 bases each). Per the germline V gene, CDR1 is MDHEN and CDR2 is SYDVKM. V lost 6 bases and J 5 bases, leaving 16 bases between the germline ends. The CDR3 spans 14 residues. The DNA for the CDR3 is TGTGCCAGCAGCTCCTCAGGGTGGAGGGAGACCCAGTACTTC. As protein: CASSSSGWRETQYF.

The rearrangement uses TRBV6-4 and TRBJ1-2; 9 nucleotides agree with TRBD1. Germline values: CDR1 MRHNA, CDR2 SNTAGT. V was clipped by 7 bases and J by 4 bases; unmatched bases: 16. The CDR3 is 17 amino acids. DNA of the CDR3: TGTGCCAGCACATGGGAAATTTACAGGGGGCGAAGCTATGGCTACACCTTC. It translates to CASTWEIYRGRSYGYTF.

This clone was observed a handful of times. This chain uses TRBV27 with TRBJ1-1; D gene ambiguous. Trimming cost V 6 bases and J 0 bases, with 8 bases left between them. CDR3 length equals 13 residues. CDR1 MNHEY and CDR2 SMNVEV come from the germline V gene (reference sequence). CDR3 bases: TGTGCCAGCAGGGTAGGAGTGAACACTGAAGCTTTCTTT. Protein sequence: CASRVGVNTEAFF.

This chain links TRBV28 with TRBJ2-7; 10 bases map to TRBD2. Germline V gene lookup returns CDR1 MDHEN and CDR2 SYDVKM. This CDR3 region has 16 residues. The V gene end was trimmed by 2 bases and the J gene end by 4 bases; junction bases not matched to a gene: 8. CDR3 bases: TGTGCCAGCAGTTTAGGGAGCGGGAGGGCCAAATACGAGCAGTACTTC. Translation gives CASSLGSGRAKYEQYF.

The chain uses TRBV19 and TRBJ1-5; 11 bases are shared with TRBD1. Looked up from germline, CDR1 is LNHDA and CDR2 is SQIVND (reference sequence). Trimming cost V 3 bases and J 5 bases; bases outside gene matches: 3. This CDR3 has 15 amino acids. CDR3 amino acids: CASSMGTGGHQPQHF. Here the CDR3 DNA reads TGTGCCAGTAGTATGGGGACAGGGGGACATCAGCCCCAGCATTTT.

The V call is TRBV5-6, the J call TRBJ1-5; D is unresolved. From germline, CDR1 is SGHDT and CDR2 YYEEEE. The CDR3 runs 16 residues. V dropped 4 bases and J dropped 4 bases, with 18 bases sitting between them. The CDR3 is CASSPFTSGVNQPQHF. The CDR3 DNA reads as TGTGCCAGCAGCCCCTTCACGTCTGGGGTTAATCAGCCCCAGCATTTT.

The V and J genes are TRBV6-1 and TRBJ1-1; D unclear. The germline V and J ends were trimmed by 6 bases and 3 bases, with 8 bases remaining between them. Germline loops: CDR1 MNHNS, CDR2 SASEGT. There are 12 residues in the CDR3. This chain's CDR3 is CASSPMDTEAFF. The CDR3 coding sequence is TGTGCCAGCAGCCCCATGGACACTGAAGCTTTCTTT.

V is TRBV5-1 and J is TRBJ2-1, with D possibly being TRBD2 (5 bases). Trimming pared 0 bases from V and 9 bases from J, leaving 13 bases between. From germline, CDR1 is SGHRS and CDR2 YFSETQ. The CDR3 is 14 amino acids. The chain's CDR3 is CASSLDTGTGEQFF. The DNA for the CDR3 is TGCGCCAGCAGCTTGGACACGGGAACGGGTGAGCAGTTCTTC.

This sequence joins TRBV11-2 and TRBJ2-1; D uncertain. Deletions cut 2 bases from V and 10 bases from J, with 9 bases between. This CDR3 spans 12 amino acids. Germline assignment: CDR1 SGHAT and CDR2 FQNNGV. The DNA for the CDR3 is TGTGCCAGCAGCTTAAGGCCCGAGGAGCAGTTCTTC. The encoded protein is CASSLRPEEQFF.

This chain links TRBV14 with TRBJ1-1; weak D call: TRBD1 (5 bases). CDR1 is SGHDN and CDR2 is FVKESK in the germline V gene. Trimming shortened V by 5 bases and J by 5 bases, and 15 bases separated the two germline ends. The CDR3 extends over 14 amino acids. This CDR3 is CASSLTAWGTEAFF. CDR3 coding DNA: TGTGCCAGCAGCTTGACAGCGTGGGGGACTGAAGCTTTCTTT.

This clone came up a few times. The V call is TRBV11-2, the J call TRBJ2-1; 11 positions match TRBD2. V lost 1 base to trimming and J lost 10 bases; unmatched junction nucleotides: 6. Germline CDR1 reads SGHAT; CDR2 reads FQNNGV. The CDR3 sequence is 15 residues long. The CDR3 nucleotides are TGTGCCAGCAGCTTAGGTCGGCTAGCGGGAGGAGAGCAGTTCTTC. Translating it yields CASSLGRLAGGEQFF.

The DNA for the CDR3 is TGTGCCAGCAGTCTGACATATGGGGTTAATGAAAAACTGTTTTTT. It yields the protein CASSLTYGVNEKLFF. The gene calls are TRBV6-5 and TRBJ1-4; D is unresolved. Germline-derived CDR1 and CDR2 are MNHEY and SVGAGI. Trimming took off 5 bases at V and 4 bases at J, with 14 bases between the two ends. CDR3 length equals 15 residues.

V gene TRBV14 combines with J gene TRBJ2-1; 10 bases are a match to TRBD2. CDR3 length: 16 residues. The junction had 8 bases not matched to a gene; V was cut back by 2 bases and J by 7 bases. Germline-derived CDR1 and CDR2 are SGHDN and FVKESK. In DNA, the CDR3 is TGTGCCAGCAGCCAATCCGGGACTAGCGACCGGAATGAGCAGTTCTTC. It encodes CASSQSGTSDRNEQFF.

The rearrangement joins TRBV28 to TRBJ2-7; D possibly corresponds to TRBD1 (6 bases). Germline-derived CDR1 and CDR2 are MDHEN and SYDVKM. Trimming shortened V by 2 bases and J by 1 base, and 15 bases separated the two germline ends. This CDR3 has 16 amino acids. The CDR3 bases are TGTGCCAGCAGTTTAGATCTGGGGGCAGGGTCCTACGAGCAGTACTTC. It translates to CASSLDLGAGSYEQYF.